These T cell receptor beta chains were read from a single sample in a study of blood T cell repertoires in COVID-19. Clones were read by immunoSEQ multiplex PCR, and TCRdb kept only the in-frame ones, dropping some. The table shows around 78,000 clones, with over 75% occurring only once. Sequencing used peripheral blood. The receptors derive from a human donor in a cohort sampled during active COVID-19. Each CDR3 is given with its conserved first and last residue. The D gene is left open where the match is weak. Size tells how often a clone was seen (once, few, many) or the class of an expanded clone, and some rows leave it out.

clone_size: -; j_call: TRBJ2-7; cdr3_length: 15; d_call: TRBD1; v_call: TRBV3-1/TRBV3-2; cdr3_nt: TGTGCCAGCAGCCAGGGGCGGACAGGGGTCTACGAGCAGTACTTC; cdr3_aa: CASSQGRTGVYEQYF
clone_size: -; j_call: TRBJ1-4; cdr3_length: 14; d_call: TRBD1; v_call: TRBV28; cdr3_nt: TGTGCCAGCGCTGGGACAGGGCGTAATGAAAAACTGTTTTTT; cdr3_aa: CASAGTGRNEKLFF
clone_size: -; j_call: TRBJ2-5; cdr3_length: 14; d_call: -; v_call: TRBV6-5; cdr3_nt: TGTGCCAGCACCGGATCGGGGGTCCGGGAGACCCAGTACTTC; cdr3_aa: CASTGSGVRETQYF
clone_size: -; j_call: TRBJ1-6; cdr3_length: 14; d_call: -; v_call: TRBV5-1; cdr3_nt: TGCGCCAGCAGCTTGGCAGCGACTAATTCACCCCTCCACTTT; cdr3_aa: CASSLAATNSPLHF
clone_size: -; j_call: TRBJ1-1; cdr3_length: 16; d_call: -; v_call: TRBV6-1; cdr3_nt: TGTGCCAGCAGTGAAAGAAAGGGGAGGCCTAACACTGAAGCTTTCTTT; cdr3_aa: CASSERKGRPNTEAFF
clone_size: -; j_call: TRBJ2-1; cdr3_length: 15; d_call: TRBD2; v_call: TRBV11-2; cdr3_nt: TGTGCCAGCACCCAGGGGCGGGGGGGCCACAATGAGCAGTTCTTC; cdr3_aa: CASTQGRGGHNEQFF
clone_size: -; j_call: TRBJ2-3; cdr3_length: 16; d_call: TRBD1; v_call: TRBV6-2/TRBV6-3; cdr3_nt: TGTGCCAGCAGTTCCGGACAGGCCGGAGGAACAGATACGCAGTATTTT; cdr3_aa: CASSSGQAGGTDTQYF
clone_size: -; j_call: TRBJ1-1; cdr3_length: 14; d_call: TRBD1; v_call: TRBV30; cdr3_nt: TGTGCCTGGAGCCCGGGACAGGGTATGACTGAAGCTTTCTTT; cdr3_aa: CAWSPGQGMTEAFF
clone_size: -; j_call: TRBJ1-4; cdr3_length: 17; d_call: -; v_call: TRBV24-1; cdr3_nt: TGTGCCACCAGTGATTTGCAGTCGGGGGGTCCTTCTGAAAAACTGTTTTTT; cdr3_aa: CATSDLQSGGPSEKLFF
clone_size: -; j_call: TRBJ2-7; cdr3_length: 11; d_call: -; v_call: TRBV20-1; cdr3_nt: TGCAGTCCATCCCCCCAGAACGAGCAGTACTTC; cdr3_aa: CSPSPQNEQYF
clone_size: -; j_call: TRBJ1-5; cdr3_length: 15; d_call: TRBD1; v_call: TRBV2; cdr3_nt: TGTGCCAGCAGGGCCGACAGGGGGCCGTATCAGCCCCAGCATTTT; cdr3_aa: CASRADRGPYQPQHF
clone_size: -; j_call: TRBJ1-6; cdr3_length: 15; d_call: -; v_call: TRBV6-6; cdr3_nt: TGTGCCAGCACCAGGGACACCTCCCCTAGTTCACCCCTCCACTTT; cdr3_aa: CASTRDTSPSSPLHF
clone_size: -; j_call: TRBJ1-2; cdr3_length: 17; d_call: TRBD1; v_call: TRBV7-9; cdr3_nt: TGTGCCAGCAGCCCCCAGGGGGCAGCCGGCCAGGTCTATGGCTACACCTTC; cdr3_aa: CASSPQGAAGQVYGYTF
clone_size: -; j_call: TRBJ2-5; cdr3_length: 14; d_call: TRBD2; v_call: TRBV19; cdr3_nt: TGTGCCAGTAGTATAGGTGGGCGGGGGGAGACCCAGTACTTC; cdr3_aa: CASSIGGRGETQYF
clone_size: -; j_call: TRBJ1-2; cdr3_length: 15; d_call: -; v_call: TRBV9; cdr3_nt: TGTGCCAGCAGCGTAGGGAGGGGATTGGGGTATGGCTACACCTTC; cdr3_aa: CASSVGRGLGYGYTF
clone_size: -; j_call: TRBJ2-5; cdr3_length: 14; d_call: TRBD1; v_call: TRBV6-2/TRBV6-3; cdr3_nt: TGTGCCAGCAGTTGGACAGGGCAGCCAGAGACCCAGTACTTC; cdr3_aa: CASSWTGQPETQYF
clone_size: -; j_call: TRBJ1-4; cdr3_length: 11; d_call: -; v_call: TRBV5-1; cdr3_nt: TGCGCCAGCAGTCAGTGGGAAAAACTGTTTTTT; cdr3_aa: CASSQWEKLFF
clone_size: -; j_call: TRBJ1-2; cdr3_length: 15; d_call: TRBD1; v_call: TRBV5-1; cdr3_nt: TGCGCCAGCAGCTTGTCCTTGGGACAGGGGAATGGCTACACCTTC; cdr3_aa: CASSLSLGQGNGYTF
clone_size: -; j_call: TRBJ2-7; cdr3_length: 15; d_call: TRBD2; v_call: TRBV2; cdr3_nt: TGTGCCAGCAGTGAACCGCAGCGGGGGAGGTACGAGCAGTACTTC; cdr3_aa: CASSEPQRGRYEQYF
clone_size: -; j_call: TRBJ2-1; cdr3_length: 15; d_call: TRBD1; v_call: TRBV27; cdr3_nt: TGTGCCAGCAGTTCCGGACAGGGTAGAAACAATGAGCAGTTCTTC; cdr3_aa: CASSSGQGRNNEQFF
clone_size: -; j_call: TRBJ2-1; cdr3_length: 16; d_call: -; v_call: TRBV9; cdr3_nt: TGTGCCAGCAGCGTAGGTGGGGGGGCCCGGTACAATGAGCAGTTCTTC; cdr3_aa: CASSVGGGARYNEQFF
clone_size: -; j_call: TRBJ1-1; cdr3_length: 15; d_call: TRBD1; v_call: TRBV5-1; cdr3_nt: TGCGCCAGCGCAGGACAGGGAAGAGGGGACACTGAAGCTTTCTTT; cdr3_aa: CASAGQGRGDTEAFF
clone_size: -; j_call: TRBJ2-1; cdr3_length: 18; d_call: TRBD2; v_call: TRBV7-8; cdr3_nt: TGTGCCAGCAGCTTCTCGTTTGGCGGGGGGACACCTTACAATGAGCAGTTCTTC; cdr3_aa: CASSFSFGGGTPYNEQFF
clone_size: -; j_call: TRBJ1-2; cdr3_length: 15; d_call: -; v_call: TRBV7-9; cdr3_nt: TGTGCCAGCAGCTTAGGGACAGCTACCTCTTGGGGCTACACCTTC; cdr3_aa: CASSLGTATSWGYTF
clone_size: few; j_call: TRBJ1-1; cdr3_length: 13; d_call: TRBD1; v_call: TRBV5-4; cdr3_nt: TGTGCCAGCAGCCTGGACAGGGACACTGAAGCTTTCTTT; cdr3_aa: CASSLDRDTEAFF
clone_size: -; j_call: TRBJ1-6; cdr3_length: 15; d_call: TRBD1; v_call: TRBV19; cdr3_nt: TGTGCCAGTAGTATACCGGGACAGGGTCCGTCACCCCTCCACTTT; cdr3_aa: CASSIPGQGPSPLHF
clone_size: few; j_call: TRBJ2-7; cdr3_length: 14; d_call: -; v_call: TRBV3-1/TRBV3-2; cdr3_nt: TGTGCCAGCAGCCAATCCCCTAGATTCTACGAGCAGTACTTC; cdr3_aa: CASSQSPRFYEQYF
clone_size: few; j_call: TRBJ2-5; cdr3_length: 13; d_call: -; v_call: TRBV9; cdr3_nt: TGTGCCAGCAGCCCCGAGATCCAAGAGACCCAGTACTTC; cdr3_aa: CASSPEIQETQYF
clone_size: -; j_call: TRBJ1-1; cdr3_length: 15; d_call: TRBD1; v_call: TRBV7-9; cdr3_nt: TGTGCCAGCAGCCCAGGGACAGGGAAGCTCACTGAAGCTTTCTTT; cdr3_aa: CASSPGTGKLTEAFF
clone_size: -; j_call: TRBJ1-3; cdr3_length: 14; d_call: -; v_call: TRBV28; cdr3_nt: TGTGCCCTAGCAGGTGGACGTTCTGGAAACACCATATATTTT; cdr3_aa: CALAGGRSGNTIYF
clone_size: -; j_call: TRBJ2-7; cdr3_length: 15; d_call: -; v_call: TRBV6-1; cdr3_nt: TGTGCCAGCAGTGAGGGTGTCAGGGGTGGCGACGAGCAGTACTTC; cdr3_aa: CASSEGVRGGDEQYF
clone_size: once; j_call: TRBJ2-2; cdr3_length: 17; d_call: TRBD2; v_call: TRBV9; cdr3_nt: TGTGCCAGCAGCTTACTCGGACTAGCGGGGCTCACCGGGGAGCTGTTTTTT; cdr3_aa: CASSLLGLAGLTGELFF
clone_size: -; j_call: TRBJ2-7; cdr3_length: 21; d_call: TRBD2; v_call: TRBV18; cdr3_nt: TGTGCCAGCTCACCACCCCGCGGGACTAGCGGGGGTCGTCCCAGCTCCTACGAGCAGTACTTC; cdr3_aa: CASSPPRGTSGGRPSSYEQYF
clone_size: -; j_call: TRBJ1-2; cdr3_length: 15; d_call: TRBD1; v_call: TRBV5-1; cdr3_nt: TGCGCCAGCAGCCCTACCGGGACAGGGGGCTATGGCTACACCTTC; cdr3_aa: CASSPTGTGGYGYTF
clone_size: -; j_call: TRBJ1-2; cdr3_length: 18; d_call: -; v_call: TRBV7-9; cdr3_nt: TGTGCCAGCAGCTTAGTAGCCGGCGGGTCGGGAGCTAACTATGGCTACACCTTC; cdr3_aa: CASSLVAGGSGANYGYTF
clone_size: -; j_call: TRBJ2-7; cdr3_length: 13; d_call: -; v_call: TRBV10-2; cdr3_nt: TGCGCCAGCACCCTAGGTCCTGGCTACGAGCAGTACTTC; cdr3_aa: CASTLGPGYEQYF
clone_size: -; j_call: TRBJ2-5; cdr3_length: 17; d_call: -; v_call: TRBV3-1/TRBV3-2; cdr3_nt: TGTGCCAGCAGCCAAAAAAGGGCGGCTGGGGGCTGGGAGACCCAGTACTTC; cdr3_aa: CASSQKRAAGGWETQYF
clone_size: many; j_call: TRBJ2-1; cdr3_length: 14; d_call: -; v_call: TRBV19; cdr3_nt: TGTGCCAGTAGTACCGGAGGCTCCTACAATGAGCAGTTCTTC; cdr3_aa: CASSTGGSYNEQFF